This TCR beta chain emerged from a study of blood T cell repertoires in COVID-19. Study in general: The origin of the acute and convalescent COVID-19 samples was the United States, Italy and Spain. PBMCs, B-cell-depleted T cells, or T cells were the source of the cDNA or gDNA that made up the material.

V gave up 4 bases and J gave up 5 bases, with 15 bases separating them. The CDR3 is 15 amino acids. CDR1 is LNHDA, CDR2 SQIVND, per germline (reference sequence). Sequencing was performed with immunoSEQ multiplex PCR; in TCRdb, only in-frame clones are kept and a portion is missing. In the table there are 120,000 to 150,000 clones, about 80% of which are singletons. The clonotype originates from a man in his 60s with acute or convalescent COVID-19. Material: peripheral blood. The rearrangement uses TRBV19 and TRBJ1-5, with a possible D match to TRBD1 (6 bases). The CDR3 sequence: CASSRQATSHQPQHF. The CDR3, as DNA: TGTGCCAGTAGTAGACAGGCCACATCTCATCAGCCCCAGCATTTT. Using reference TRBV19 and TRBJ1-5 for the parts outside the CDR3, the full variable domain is DGGITQSPKYLFRKEGQNVTLSCEQNLNHDAMYWYRQDPGQGLRLIYYSQIVNDFQKGDIAEGYSVSREKKESFPLTVTSAQKNPTAFYLCASSRQATSHQPQHFGDGTRLSIL.